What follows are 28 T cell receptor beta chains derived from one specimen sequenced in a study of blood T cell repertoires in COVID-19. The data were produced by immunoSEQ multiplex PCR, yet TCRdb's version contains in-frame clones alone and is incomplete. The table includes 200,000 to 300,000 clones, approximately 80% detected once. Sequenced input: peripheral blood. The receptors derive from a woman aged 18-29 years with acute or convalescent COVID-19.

CDR3 protein: CASSQVGHNQPQHF. The DNA for the CDR3 is TGCGCCAGCAGCCAAGTGGGGCACAATCAGCCCCAGCATTTT. This chain links TRBV4-1 with TRBJ1-5; D possibly corresponds to TRBD1 (5 bases). V dropped 1 base and J dropped 3 bases, with 7 bases sitting between them. CDR3 length: 14 amino acids. Looked up from germline, CDR1 is MGHRA and CDR2 is YSYEKL.

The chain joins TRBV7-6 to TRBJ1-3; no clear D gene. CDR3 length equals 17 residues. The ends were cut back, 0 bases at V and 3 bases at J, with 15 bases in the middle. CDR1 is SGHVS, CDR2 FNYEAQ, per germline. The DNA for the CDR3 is TGTGCCAGCAGCTTAGCAGGACTTATGGAAAGTGGAAACACCATATATTTT. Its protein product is CASSLAGLMESGNTIYF.

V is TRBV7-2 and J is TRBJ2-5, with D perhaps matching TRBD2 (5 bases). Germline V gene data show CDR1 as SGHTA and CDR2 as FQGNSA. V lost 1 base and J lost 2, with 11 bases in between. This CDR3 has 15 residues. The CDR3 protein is CASSLEDGVQETQYF. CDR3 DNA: TGTGCCAGCAGCTTAGAAGACGGGGTGCAAGAGACCCAGTACTTC.

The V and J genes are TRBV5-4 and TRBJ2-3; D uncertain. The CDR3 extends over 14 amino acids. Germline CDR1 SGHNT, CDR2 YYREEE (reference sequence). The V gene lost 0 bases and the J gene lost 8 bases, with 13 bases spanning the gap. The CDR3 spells CASSLGLISPTQYF. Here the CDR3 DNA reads TGTGCCAGCAGCTTGGGCCTAATATCCCCTACGCAGTATTTT.

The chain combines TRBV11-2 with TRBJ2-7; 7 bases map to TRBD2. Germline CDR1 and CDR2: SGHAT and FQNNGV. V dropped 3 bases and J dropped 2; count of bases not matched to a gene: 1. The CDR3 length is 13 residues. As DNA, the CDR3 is TGTGCCAGCAGCTTGGGACTAACCTACGAGCAGTACTTC. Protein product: CASSLGLTYEQYF.

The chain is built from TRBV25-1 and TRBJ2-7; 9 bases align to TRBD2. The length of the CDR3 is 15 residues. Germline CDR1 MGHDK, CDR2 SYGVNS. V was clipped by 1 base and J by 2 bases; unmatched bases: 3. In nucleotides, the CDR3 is TGTGCCAGCAGTGAATTATCTAGCGGGACCTACGAGCAGTACTTC. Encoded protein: CASSELSSGTYEQYF.

The CDR3 spells CSVEDRRHNEQFF. The CDR3 coding sequence is TGCAGCGTAGAGGACAGGAGACACAATGAGCAGTTCTTC. The gene calls are TRBV29-1 and TRBJ2-1, with 7 positions matching TRBD1. Germline CDR1 and CDR2: SQVTM and ANQGSEA. The CDR3 runs to 13 residues. The V segment lost 6 bases and the J segment 5 bases; nucleotides outside the gene matches: 7.

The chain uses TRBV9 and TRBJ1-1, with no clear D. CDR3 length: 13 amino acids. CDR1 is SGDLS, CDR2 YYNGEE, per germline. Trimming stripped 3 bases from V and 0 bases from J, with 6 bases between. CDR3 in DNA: TGTGCCAGCAGCGCAGGTATGAACACTGAAGCTTTCTTT. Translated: CASSAGMNTEAFF.

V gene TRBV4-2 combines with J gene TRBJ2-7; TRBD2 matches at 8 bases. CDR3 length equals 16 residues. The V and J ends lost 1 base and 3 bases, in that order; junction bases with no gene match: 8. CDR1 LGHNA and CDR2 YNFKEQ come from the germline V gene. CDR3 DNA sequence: TGTGCCAGCAGCCAAGCTCCGATCGGGGGGGGCTACGAGCAGTACTTC. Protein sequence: CASSQAPIGGGYEQYF.

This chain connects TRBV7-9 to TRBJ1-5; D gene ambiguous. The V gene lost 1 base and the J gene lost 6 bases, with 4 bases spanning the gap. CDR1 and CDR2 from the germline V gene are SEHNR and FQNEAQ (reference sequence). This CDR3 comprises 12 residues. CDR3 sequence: CASSLDFQPQHF. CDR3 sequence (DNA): TGTGCCAGCAGCTTAGACTTTCAGCCCCAGCATTTT.

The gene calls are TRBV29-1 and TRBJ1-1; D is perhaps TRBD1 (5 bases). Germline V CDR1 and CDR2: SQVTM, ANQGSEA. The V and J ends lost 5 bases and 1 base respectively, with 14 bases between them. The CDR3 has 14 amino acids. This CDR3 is CSVSAGLGNTEAFF. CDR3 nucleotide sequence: TGCAGCGTTTCAGCAGGGTTGGGGAACACTGAAGCTTTCTTT.

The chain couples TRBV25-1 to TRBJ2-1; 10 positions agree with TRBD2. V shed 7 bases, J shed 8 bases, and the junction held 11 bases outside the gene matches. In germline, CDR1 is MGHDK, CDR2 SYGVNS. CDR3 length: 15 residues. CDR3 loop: CASNPGASGSYEQFF. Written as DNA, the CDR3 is TGTGCCAGCAACCCCGGGGCTAGCGGGAGCTATGAGCAGTTCTTC.

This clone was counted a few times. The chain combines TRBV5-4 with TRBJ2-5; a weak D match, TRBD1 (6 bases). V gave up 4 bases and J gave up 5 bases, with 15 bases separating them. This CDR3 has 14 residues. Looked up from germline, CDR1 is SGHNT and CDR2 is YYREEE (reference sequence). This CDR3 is CASSLQGSAETQYF. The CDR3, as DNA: TGTGCCAGCAGCCTACAGGGTTCGGCGGAGACCCAGTACTTC.

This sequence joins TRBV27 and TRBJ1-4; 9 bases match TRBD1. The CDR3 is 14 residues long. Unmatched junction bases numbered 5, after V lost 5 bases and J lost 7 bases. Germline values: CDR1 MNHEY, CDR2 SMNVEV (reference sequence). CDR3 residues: CASSGGTGFEKLFF. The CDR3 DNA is TGTGCCAGCAGTGGCGGGACAGGGTTTGAAAAACTGTTTTTT.

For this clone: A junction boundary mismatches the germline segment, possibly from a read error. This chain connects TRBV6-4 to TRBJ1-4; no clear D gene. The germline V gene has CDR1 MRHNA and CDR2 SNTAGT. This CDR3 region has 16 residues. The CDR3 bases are TGTGCCAGCAGTGTCCCTGGGCCGCATCCTAAAGAAAAACTGTTTTTT. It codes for CASSVPGPHPKEKLFF.

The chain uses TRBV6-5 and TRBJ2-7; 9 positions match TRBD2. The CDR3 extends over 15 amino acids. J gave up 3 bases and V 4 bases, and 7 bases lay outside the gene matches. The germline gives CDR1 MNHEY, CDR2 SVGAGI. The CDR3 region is CASSSGLASFYEQYF. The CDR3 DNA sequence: TGTGCCAGCAGTTCGGGACTAGCCTCGTTCTACGAGCAGTACTTC.

In DNA form, the CDR3 reads TGTGCCAGCAGCTTAGGATACAGTAGCTCTGGAAACACCATATATTTT. As protein: CASSLGYSSSGNTIYF. The V and J genes are TRBV7-2 and TRBJ1-3; D gene unclear. V was trimmed by 1 base and J by 0 bases, leaving 10 bases between them. The V gene's germline CDR1 is SGHTA and CDR2 FQGNSA. This CDR3 has 16 amino acids.

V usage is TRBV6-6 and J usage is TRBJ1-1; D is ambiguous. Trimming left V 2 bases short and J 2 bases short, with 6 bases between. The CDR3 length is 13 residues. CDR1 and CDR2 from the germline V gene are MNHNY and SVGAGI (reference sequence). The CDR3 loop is CASSYGGNTEAFF. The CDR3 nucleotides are TGTGCCAGCAGTTACGGCGGAAACACTGAAGCTTTCTTT.

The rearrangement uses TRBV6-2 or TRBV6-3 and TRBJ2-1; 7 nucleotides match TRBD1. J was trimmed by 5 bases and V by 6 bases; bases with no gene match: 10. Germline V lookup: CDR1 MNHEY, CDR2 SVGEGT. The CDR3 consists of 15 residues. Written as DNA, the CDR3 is TGTGCCAGCAGCCGGGGACAGTGGACTGACAATGAGCAGTTCTTC. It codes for CASSRGQWTDNEQFF.

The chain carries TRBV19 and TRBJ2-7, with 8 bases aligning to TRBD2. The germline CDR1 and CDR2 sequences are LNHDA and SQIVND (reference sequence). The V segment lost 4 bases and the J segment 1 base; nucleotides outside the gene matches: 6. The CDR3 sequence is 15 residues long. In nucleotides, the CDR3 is TGTGCCAGTAGTAGGACTAGCAGTAGTTCCTACGAGCAGTACTTC. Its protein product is CASSRTSSSSYEQYF.

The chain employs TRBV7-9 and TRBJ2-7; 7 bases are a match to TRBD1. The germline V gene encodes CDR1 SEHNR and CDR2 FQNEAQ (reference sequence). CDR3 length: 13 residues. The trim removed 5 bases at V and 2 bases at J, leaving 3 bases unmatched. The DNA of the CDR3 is TGTGCCAGCAGCACGGGACAGACCTACGAGCAGTACTTC. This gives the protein CASSTGQTYEQYF.

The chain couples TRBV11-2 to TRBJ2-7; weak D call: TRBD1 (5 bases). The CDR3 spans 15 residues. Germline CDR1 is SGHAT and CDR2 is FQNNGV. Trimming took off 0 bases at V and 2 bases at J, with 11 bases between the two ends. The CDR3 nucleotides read TGTGCCAGCAGCTTAGAGGGGCCTTGGACCTACGAGCAGTACTTC. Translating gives CASSLEGPWTYEQYF.

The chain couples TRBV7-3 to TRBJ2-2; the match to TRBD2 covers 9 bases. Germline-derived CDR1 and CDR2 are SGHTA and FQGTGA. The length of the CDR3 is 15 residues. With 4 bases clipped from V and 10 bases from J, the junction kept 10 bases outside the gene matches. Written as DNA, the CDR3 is TGTGCCAGCAGCTCGGGACTAGCCCCCGGCGTGGAGCTGTTTTTT. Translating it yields CASSSGLAPGVELFF.

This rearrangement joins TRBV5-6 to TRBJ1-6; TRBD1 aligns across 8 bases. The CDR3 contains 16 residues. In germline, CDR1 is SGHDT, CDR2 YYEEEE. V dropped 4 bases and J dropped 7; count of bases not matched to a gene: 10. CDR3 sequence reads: CASSLVGDRINSPLHF. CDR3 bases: TGTGCCAGCAGCCTTGTGGGGGACAGGATAAATTCACCCCTCCACTTT. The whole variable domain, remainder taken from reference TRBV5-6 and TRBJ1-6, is DAGVTQSPTHLIKTRGQQVTLRCSPKSGHDTVSWYQQALGQGPQFIFQYYEEEERQRGNFPDRFSGHQFPNYSSELNVNALLLGDSALYLCASSLVGDRINSPLHFGNGTRLTVT.

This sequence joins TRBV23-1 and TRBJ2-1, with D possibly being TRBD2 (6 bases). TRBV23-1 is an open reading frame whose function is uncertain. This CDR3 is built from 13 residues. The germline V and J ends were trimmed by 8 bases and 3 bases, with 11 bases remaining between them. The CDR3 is CASGTPNYNEQFF. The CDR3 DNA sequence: TGCGCCAGCGGGACTCCAAACTACAATGAGCAGTTCTTC.

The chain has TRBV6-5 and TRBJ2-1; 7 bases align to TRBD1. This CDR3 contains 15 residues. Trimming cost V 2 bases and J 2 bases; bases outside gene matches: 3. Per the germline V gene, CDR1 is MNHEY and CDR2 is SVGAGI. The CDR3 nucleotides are TGTGCCAGCAGTTACCGGGACAGTCCCTACAATGAGCAGTTCTTC. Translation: CASSYRDSPYNEQFF.

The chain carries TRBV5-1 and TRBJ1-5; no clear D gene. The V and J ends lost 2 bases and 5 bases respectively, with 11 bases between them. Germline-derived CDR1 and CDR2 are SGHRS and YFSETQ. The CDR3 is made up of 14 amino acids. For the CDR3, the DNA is TGCGCCAGCAGCTTATACAGCCCTGATCAGCCCCAGCATTTT. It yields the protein CASSLYSPDQPQHF.

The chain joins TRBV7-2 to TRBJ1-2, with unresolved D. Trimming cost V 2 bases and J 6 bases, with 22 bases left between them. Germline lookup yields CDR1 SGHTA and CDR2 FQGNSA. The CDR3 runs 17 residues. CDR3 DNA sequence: TGTGCCAGCAGCTTAAAAGTAGAAGCGCTTCTTCCGCATGGCTACACCTTC. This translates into CASSLKVEALLPHGYTF.